The 22 T cell receptor beta chains below were found in one sample sequenced in a study of T-cell memory formation after mild COVID-19. TCRdb reanalysed the 5' RACE reads using MiXCR and keeps one entry per CDR3 protein. The sample carries about 47,000 distinct CDR3 sequences, roughly 9% recorded once. The source material was PBMCs or a T cell subset sorted from them (not recorded which). Receptors were obtained from an adult woman who had mild COVID-19 (a few samples of this study predate the infection). Cell type and time point are not known.

This clonotype was detected a few times. V is TRBV4-3 and J is TRBJ2-7, with 15 bases fitting TRBD2. The CDR3 has 17 residues. With V trimmed by 3 bases and J by 4 bases, 7 bases remained unmatched. The germline V gene has CDR1 LGHNA and CDR2 YSLEER. This CDR3 reads CASSHGLAGGTSYEQYF. Here the CDR3 DNA reads TGCGCCAGCAGCCACGGACTAGCGGGAGGGACTTCATACGAGCAGTACTTC.

The chain has TRBV10-3 and TRBJ2-3; 15 nucleotides agree with TRBD2. In germline, CDR1 is ENHRY, CDR2 SYGVKD. Trimming at V came to 10 bases and at J to 1 base, leaving 12 bases not matched to a gene. The CDR3 sequence is 18 residues long. CDR3 DNA sequence: TGTGCCACCGGAACCGGGACTAGCGGGGGGTTGGGCACAGATACGCAGTATTTT. It specifies CATGTGTSGGLGTDTQYF.

This clonotype was detected a few times. The genes are TRBV9 and TRBJ2-2; a possible D gene is TRBD1 (6 bases). The germline V gene encodes CDR1 SGDLS and CDR2 YYNGEE. V was clipped by 2 bases and J by 6 bases, with 14 bases between them. CDR3 length equals 15 residues. The CDR3 is CASSVRTAFPGELFF. The CDR3 nucleotides are TGTGCCAGCAGCGTCAGGACAGCTTTCCCCGGGGAGCTGTTTTTT.

For this clonotype: A much larger clonotype is one base distant, so this may be a read error. The CDR3, as DNA: TGTGCCACCAGAGGACTAGCGGGAGAGCAGTACGTC. Translated: CATRGLAGEQYV. The chain carries TRBV24-1 and TRBJ2-7; 12 bases match TRBD2. The germline CDR1 and CDR2 sequences are KGHDR and SFDVKD. The CDR3 runs 12 residues. The V and J ends lost 7 bases and 7 bases, in that order; junction bases with no gene match: 1.

This clonotype was counted ten times or more. The CDR3 DNA reads TGCAGCGTTGAGGGGTATGTGGGAGAGACCCAGTACTTC. Its protein product is CSVEGYVGETQYF. This sequence joins TRBV29-1 and TRBJ2-5; D uncertain. The CDR3 contains 13 residues. Trimming pared 3 bases from V and 4 bases from J, leaving 12 bases between. Germline CDR1 SQVTM, CDR2 ANQGSEA.

This clonotype was seen ten or more times. The genes are TRBV24-1 and TRBJ2-1; the D is unclear. Germline V lookup: CDR1 KGHDR, CDR2 SFDVKD. Trimming shortened V by 5 bases and J by 0 bases, and 13 bases separated the two germline ends. The CDR3 spans 16 residues. Written as DNA, the CDR3 is TGTGCCACCAGTGGGGTAGACGGCCGCTCCTACAATGAGCAGTTCTTC. Its translation: CATSGVDGRSYNEQFF.

This clonotype was observed a few times. The chain is built from TRBV2 and TRBJ1-6; D is unclear. The V and J ends lost 7 bases and 6 bases respectively, with 19 bases between them. The CDR3 spans 16 residues. Germline assignment: CDR1 SNHLY and CDR2 FYNNEI. The DNA for the CDR3 is TGTGCCAGCACCCCGGAGGTGAGGGCGGGTAATTCACCCCTCCACTTT. Translation gives CASTPEVRAGNSPLHF.

Only a few counts were recorded for this clonotype. The chain links TRBV27 to TRBJ2-1, with TRBD2 as a possible D gene (6 bases). V lost 3 bases and J lost 4, with 13 bases in between. From germline, CDR1 is MNHEY and CDR2 SMNVEV (reference sequence). CDR3 length: 15 amino acids. The CDR3 protein is CASSFLEGPYNEQFF. The CDR3 coding sequence is TGTGCCAGCAGTTTTCTGGAGGGCCCATACAATGAGCAGTTCTTC.

In this sample, this clonotype turned up a few times. The chain joins TRBV9 to TRBJ2-1; 10 bases fit TRBD2. The V and J ends lost 4 bases and 4 bases, in that order; junction bases with no gene match: 11. This CDR3 has 17 residues. Germline loops: CDR1 SGDLS, CDR2 YYNGEE. The CDR3, as DNA: TGTGCCAGCAGCCCCCGGACTAGCGGTTTCCTATACAATGAGCAGTTCTTC. Translated: CASSPRTSGFLYNEQFF.

This clonotype occurred many times. The chain combines TRBV6-2 or TRBV6-3 with TRBJ2-7; D call uncertain. The germline CDR1 and CDR2 sequences are MNHEY and SVGEGT. The CDR3 is made up of 11 amino acids. Deletions cut 6 bases from V and 2 bases from J, with 5 bases between. CDR3 bases: TGTGCCAGCAGCAGAGCCTACGAGCAGTACTTC. This gives the protein CASSRAYEQYF.

In this sample, this clonotype turned up many times. V is TRBV20-1 and J is TRBJ2-1; possibly TRBD2 for D (6 bases). This CDR3 comprises 12 residues. V was clipped by 6 bases and J by 5 bases, with 11 bases between them. Germline V CDR1 and CDR2: DFQATT, SNEGSKA (reference sequence). In DNA form, the CDR3 reads TGCAGTGCACCGGACTACAACAATGAGCAGTTCTTC. Translation gives CSAPDYNNEQFF.

This clonotype occurred a few times. The rearrangement uses TRBV10-2 and TRBJ1-1, with a weak D call TRBD1 (5 bases). Per germline, CDR1 WSHSY and CDR2 SAAADI. V lost 6 bases and J lost 4, with 12 bases in between. CDR3 length: 13 amino acids. CDR3: CASRRGGGTEAFF. CDR3 sequence (DNA): TGCGCCAGCAGGCGGGGGGGTGGCACTGAAGCTTTCTTT.

This clonotype was seen repeatedly, ten times or more. The chain is built from TRBV5-1 and TRBJ2-1; a weak D match, TRBD1 (7 bases). V lost 0 bases and J 7 bases, leaving 11 bases between the germline ends. Germline V CDR1 and CDR2: SGHRS, YFSETQ. This CDR3 is built from 14 residues. The CDR3 sequence is CASSLAPGGNEQFF. In nucleotides, the CDR3 is TGCGCCAGCAGCTTGGCCCCAGGGGGGAATGAGCAGTTCTTC.

This clonotype was seen a handful of times. This chain uses TRBV7-8 with TRBJ1-1, with D possibly matching TRBD1 (5 bases). Per germline, CDR1 SGHVS and CDR2 FQNEAQ. The V end was cut by 1 base, the J end by 4 bases, with 13 bases between. This CDR3 has 15 amino acids. Here the CDR3 reads CASSLVLGEATEAFF. Written as DNA, the CDR3 is TGTGCCAGCAGCTTAGTTCTAGGGGAGGCCACTGAAGCTTTCTTT. Filled out from reference TRBV7-8 and TRBJ1-1, the complete variable domain reads GAGVSQSPRYKVAKRGQDVALRCDPISGHVSLFWYQQALGQGPEFLTYFQNEAQLDKSGLPSDRFFAERPEGSVSTLKIQRTQQEDSAVYLCASSLVLGEATEAFFGQGTRLTVV.

This clonotype was detected only a few times. V usage is TRBV9 and J usage is TRBJ2-3, with 7 nucleotides matching TRBD1. With 0 bases clipped from V and 2 bases from J, the junction kept 9 bases outside the gene matches. CDR1 is SGDLS, CDR2 YYNGEE, per germline. The CDR3 consists of 17 residues. The CDR3 spells CASSVEMGTAFTDTQYF. In DNA form, the CDR3 reads TGTGCCAGCAGCGTAGAAATGGGGACAGCCTTCACAGATACGCAGTATTTT.

This chain uses TRBV29-1 with TRBJ2-1; D not certain. The CDR3 consists of 13 residues. CDR1 and CDR2 from the germline V gene are SQVTM and ANQGSEA. V was pared by 6 bases and J by 9 bases, with 18 bases between. The CDR3 loop reads CSVSQGPLGEQFF. Written as DNA, the CDR3 is TGCAGCGTATCCCAAGGCCCTTTGGGTGAGCAGTTCTTC.

This clonotype showed up many times. V is TRBV28 and J is TRBJ2-7, with TRBD2 matching 12 bases. V lost 2 bases to trimming and J lost 6 bases; unmatched junction nucleotides: 5. CDR3 length equals 15 residues. Germline CDR1 MDHEN, CDR2 SYDVKM. As DNA, the CDR3 is TGTGCCAGCAGTTTAGGCGGGACTAGCGGGTTCGAGCAGTACTTC. This translates into CASSLGGTSGFEQYF. Based on the CDR3 plus reference TRBV28 and TRBJ2-7, the full variable domain is DVKVTQSSRYLVKRTGEKVFLECVQDMDHENMFWYRQDPGLGLRLIYFSYDVKMKEKGDIPEGYSVSREKKERFSLILESASTNQTSMYLCASSLGGTSGFEQYFGPGTRLTVT.

The chain carries TRBV18 and TRBJ2-7, with D uncertain. CDR1 is KGHSH and CDR2 is LQKENI in the germline V gene. The CDR3 sequence is 12 residues long. The germline V and J ends were trimmed by 2 bases and 0 bases, with 2 bases remaining between them. The CDR3 loop is CASSPNSYEQYF. In DNA form, the CDR3 reads TGTGCCAGCTCACCAAACTCCTACGAGCAGTACTTC.

This clonotype was counted ten times or more. The CDR3 DNA sequence: TGTGCCAGCAGCAGAAGCCGGGACAGGGTTTACAATGAGCAGTTCTTC. Its translation is CASSRSRDRVYNEQFF. The chain joins TRBV7-2 to TRBJ2-1, with TRBD1 identical over 9 bases. This CDR3 comprises 16 residues. V lost 5 bases and J lost 4; bases outside the gene matches: 9. Germline V gene data show CDR1 as SGHTA and CDR2 as FQGNSA.

This clonotype was counted only a few times. The rearrangement links TRBV6-1 to TRBJ2-7; D gene ambiguous. Per germline, CDR1 MNHNS and CDR2 SASEGT. Between the trimmed V and J ends, which lost 10 bases and 3 bases, there was a span of 10 bases. The CDR3 runs to 11 residues. CDR3 region: CATALNYEQYF. For the CDR3, the DNA is TGTGCCACCGCATTAAACTACGAGCAGTACTTC.

This clonotype was detected only a few times. V usage is TRBV18 and J usage is TRBJ2-5; D is unclear. Trimming removed 6 bases from V and 0 bases from J, with 5 bases in between. Germline V gene data show CDR1 as KGHSH and CDR2 as LQKENI. The length of the CDR3 is 12 residues. CDR3 bases: TGTGCCAGCTCGAGCAACCAAGAGACCCAGTACTTC. Its protein product is CASSSNQETQYF.

This clonotype was detected only a few times. The chain combines TRBV5-1 with TRBJ2-7; 9 bases agree with TRBD2. V dropped 1 base and J dropped 6; count of bases not matched to a gene: 2. The CDR3 contains 13 residues. The germline V gene has CDR1 SGHRS and CDR2 YFSETQ. CDR3 sequence (DNA): TGCGCCAGCAGCTTGTGGCGGGAGGGCGAGCAGTACTTC. It is translated as CASSLWREGEQYF.